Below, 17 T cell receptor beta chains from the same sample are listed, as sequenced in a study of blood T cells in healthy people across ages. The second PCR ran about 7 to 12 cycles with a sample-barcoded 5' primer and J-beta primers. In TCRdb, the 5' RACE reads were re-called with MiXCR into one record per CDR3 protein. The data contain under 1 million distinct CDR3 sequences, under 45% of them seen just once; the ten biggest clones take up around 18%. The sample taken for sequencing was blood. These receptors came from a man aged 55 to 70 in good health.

The CDR3 coding sequence is TGTGCCAGCAGTTGGAGGACTAGCGGGGTCTACAATGAGCAGTTCTTC. Its protein product is CASSWRTSGVYNEQFF. This sequence joins TRBV12-3 or TRBV12-4 and TRBJ2-1, with 12 positions matching TRBD2. Losses at the gene ends were 4 bases for V and 3 bases for J; bases not matched to a gene: 4. This CDR3 comprises 16 residues.

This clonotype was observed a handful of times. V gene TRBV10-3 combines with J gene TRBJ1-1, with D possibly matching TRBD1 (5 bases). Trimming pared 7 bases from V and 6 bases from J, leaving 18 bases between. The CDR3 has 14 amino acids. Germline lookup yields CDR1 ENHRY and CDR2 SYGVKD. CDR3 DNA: TGTGCCATCAACCGCCAGGGAGGCGAGGCTGAAGCTTTCTTT. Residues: CAINRQGGEAEAFF.

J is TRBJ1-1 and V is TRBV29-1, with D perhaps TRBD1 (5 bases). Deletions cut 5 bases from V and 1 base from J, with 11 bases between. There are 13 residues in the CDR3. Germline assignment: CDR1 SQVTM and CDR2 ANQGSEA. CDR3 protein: CSVRQQSNTEAFF. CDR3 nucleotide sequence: TGCAGCGTTCGACAGCAATCGAACACTGAAGCTTTCTTT.

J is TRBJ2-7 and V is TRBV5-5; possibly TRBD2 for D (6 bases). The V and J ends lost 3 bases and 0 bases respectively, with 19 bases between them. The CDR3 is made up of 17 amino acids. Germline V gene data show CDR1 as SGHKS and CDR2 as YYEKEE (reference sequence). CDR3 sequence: CASSSQGRTASSYEQYF. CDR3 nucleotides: TGTGCCAGCAGCTCCCAAGGGAGGACGGCGAGCTCCTACGAGCAGTACTTC.

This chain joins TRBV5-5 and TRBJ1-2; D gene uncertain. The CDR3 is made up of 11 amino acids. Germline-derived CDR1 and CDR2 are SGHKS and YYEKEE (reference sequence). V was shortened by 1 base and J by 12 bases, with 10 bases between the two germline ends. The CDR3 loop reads CASSLRGSNTF. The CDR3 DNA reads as TGTGCCAGCAGCTTGCGTGGGTCGAACACCTTC.

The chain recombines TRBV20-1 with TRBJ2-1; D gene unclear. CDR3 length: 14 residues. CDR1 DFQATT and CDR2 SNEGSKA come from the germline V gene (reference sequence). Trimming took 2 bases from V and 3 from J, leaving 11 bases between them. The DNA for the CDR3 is TGCAGTGCTAGATTGCGGAACCTCTACAATGAGCAGTTCTTC. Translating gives CSARLRNLYNEQFF.

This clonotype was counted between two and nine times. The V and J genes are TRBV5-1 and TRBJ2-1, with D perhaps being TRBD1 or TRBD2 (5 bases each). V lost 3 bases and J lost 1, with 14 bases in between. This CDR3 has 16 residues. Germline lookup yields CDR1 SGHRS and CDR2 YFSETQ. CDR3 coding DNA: TGCGCCAGCAGCTCCGGGGCGGTCTATTCCTACAATGAGCAGTTCTTC. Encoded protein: CASSSGAVYSYNEQFF.

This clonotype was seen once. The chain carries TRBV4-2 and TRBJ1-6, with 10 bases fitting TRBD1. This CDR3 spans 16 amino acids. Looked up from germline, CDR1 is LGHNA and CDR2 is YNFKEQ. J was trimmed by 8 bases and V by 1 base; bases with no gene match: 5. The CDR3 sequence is CASSQGQGARYSPLHF. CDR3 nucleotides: TGTGCCAGCAGCCAAGGACAGGGGGCGCGGTATTCACCCCTCCACTTT.

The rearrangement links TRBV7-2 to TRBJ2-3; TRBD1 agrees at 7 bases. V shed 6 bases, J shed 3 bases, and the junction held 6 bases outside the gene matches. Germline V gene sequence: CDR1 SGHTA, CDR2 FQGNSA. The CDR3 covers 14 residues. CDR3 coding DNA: TGTGCCAGCAGTCTAGACAGGGAAACAGATACGCAGTATTTT. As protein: CASSLDRETDTQYF. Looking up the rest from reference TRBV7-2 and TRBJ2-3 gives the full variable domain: GAGVSQSPSNKVTEKGKDVELRCDPISGHTALYWYRQSLGQGLEFLIYFQGNSAPDKSGLPSDRFSAERTGGSVSTLTIQRTQQEDSAVYLCASSLDRETDTQYFGPGTRLTVL.

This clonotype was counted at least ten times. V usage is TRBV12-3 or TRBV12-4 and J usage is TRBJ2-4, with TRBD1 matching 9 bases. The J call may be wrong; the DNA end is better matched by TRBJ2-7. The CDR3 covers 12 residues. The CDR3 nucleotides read TGTGCCAGCAGTTTGGGACAGGGCGAGCAGTACTTC. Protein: CASSLGQGEQYF.

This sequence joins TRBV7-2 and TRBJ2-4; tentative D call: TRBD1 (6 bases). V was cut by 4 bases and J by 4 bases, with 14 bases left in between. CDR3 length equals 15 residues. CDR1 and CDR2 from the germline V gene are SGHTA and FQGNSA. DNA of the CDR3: TGTGCCAGCAGCTGGGGACAAGGCGAAAAAAACATTCAGTACTTC. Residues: CASSWGQGEKNIQYF.

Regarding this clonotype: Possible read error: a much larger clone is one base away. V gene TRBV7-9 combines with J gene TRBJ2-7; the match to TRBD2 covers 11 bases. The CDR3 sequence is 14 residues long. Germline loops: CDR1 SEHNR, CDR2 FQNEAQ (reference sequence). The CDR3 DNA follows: TGTGCCAGCAGCCGGACTAGCGGGTTGAATGAGCTGTACTTC. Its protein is CASSRTSGLNELYF.

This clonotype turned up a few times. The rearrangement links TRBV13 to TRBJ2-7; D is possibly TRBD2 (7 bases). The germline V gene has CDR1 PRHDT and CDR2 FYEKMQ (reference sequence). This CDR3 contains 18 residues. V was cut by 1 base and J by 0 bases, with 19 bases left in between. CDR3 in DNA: TGTGCCAGCAGCTTAGACGGTACGGGGGGCCCTCGCTCCTACGAGCAGTACTTC. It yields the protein CASSLDGTGGPRSYEQYF.

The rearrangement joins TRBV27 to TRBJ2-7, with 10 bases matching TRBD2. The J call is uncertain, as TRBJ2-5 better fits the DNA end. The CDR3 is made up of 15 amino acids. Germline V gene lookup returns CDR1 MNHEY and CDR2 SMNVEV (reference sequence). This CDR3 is CASSPRSSGGGTQYF. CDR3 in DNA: TGTGCCAGCAGCCCCCGTTCTAGCGGGGGCGGGACCCAGTACTTC.

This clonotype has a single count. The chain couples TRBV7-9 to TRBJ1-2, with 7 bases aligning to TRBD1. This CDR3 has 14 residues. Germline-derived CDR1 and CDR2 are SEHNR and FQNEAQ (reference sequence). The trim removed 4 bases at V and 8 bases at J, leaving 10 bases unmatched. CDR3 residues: CASSSPDRDKGYTF. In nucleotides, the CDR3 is TGTGCCAGCAGCTCACCAGACAGGGATAAGGGCTACACCTTC.

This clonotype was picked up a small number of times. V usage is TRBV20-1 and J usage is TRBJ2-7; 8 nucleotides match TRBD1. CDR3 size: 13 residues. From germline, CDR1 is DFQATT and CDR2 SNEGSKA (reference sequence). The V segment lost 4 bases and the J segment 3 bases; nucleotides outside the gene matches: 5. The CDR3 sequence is CSAMYDRGYEQYF. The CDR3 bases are TGCAGTGCTATGTATGACAGGGGCTACGAGCAGTACTTC.

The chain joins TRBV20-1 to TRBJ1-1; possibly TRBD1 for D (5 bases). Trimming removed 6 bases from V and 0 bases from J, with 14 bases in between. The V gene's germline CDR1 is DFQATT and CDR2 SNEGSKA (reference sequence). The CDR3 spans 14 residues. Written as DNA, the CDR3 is TGCAGTGCAGGCCCTTGGGGGATGAACACTGAAGCTTTCTTT. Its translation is CSAGPWGMNTEAFF.